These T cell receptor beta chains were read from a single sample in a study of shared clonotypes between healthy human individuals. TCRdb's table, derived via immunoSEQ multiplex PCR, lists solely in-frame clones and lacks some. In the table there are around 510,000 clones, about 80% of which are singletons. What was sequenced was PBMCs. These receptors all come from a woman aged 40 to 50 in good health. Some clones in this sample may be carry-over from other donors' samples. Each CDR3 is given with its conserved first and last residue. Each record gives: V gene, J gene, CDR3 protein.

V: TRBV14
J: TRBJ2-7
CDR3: CASSQELNSEQYF

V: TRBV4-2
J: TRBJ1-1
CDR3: CASSEREGTEAFF

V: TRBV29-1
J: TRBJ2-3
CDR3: CSVEGPGSTDTQYF

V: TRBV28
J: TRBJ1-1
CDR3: CASIGGNTEAFF

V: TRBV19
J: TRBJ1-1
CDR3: CASSVDRKAFF

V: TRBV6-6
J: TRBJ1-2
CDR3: CASTISEGALYGYTF

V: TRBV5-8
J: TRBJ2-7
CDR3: CASSTGTGAYEQYF

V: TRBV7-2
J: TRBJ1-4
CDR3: CASSPRQGRRANEKLFF

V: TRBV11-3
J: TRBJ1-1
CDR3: CASSKEGNTEAFF

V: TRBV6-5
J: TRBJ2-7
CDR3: CASSFRQGSYEQYF

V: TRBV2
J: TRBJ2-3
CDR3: CASSVHRWQASTDTQYF

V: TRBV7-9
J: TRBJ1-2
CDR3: CASSLDHNTNYGYTF

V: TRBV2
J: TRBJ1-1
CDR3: CASTERTGETEAFF

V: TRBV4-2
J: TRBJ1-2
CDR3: CASSQDEDRHYGYTF

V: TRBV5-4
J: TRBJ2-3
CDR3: CASSFGGSPADTQYF

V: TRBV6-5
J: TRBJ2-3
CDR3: CASSYGTGGSDTQYF

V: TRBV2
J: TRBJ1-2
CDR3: CASSAEDVFYTF

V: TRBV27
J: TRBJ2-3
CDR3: CASSPAGGPSDTQYF

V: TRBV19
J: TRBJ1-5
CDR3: CASSVGREKVHF

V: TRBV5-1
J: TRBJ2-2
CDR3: CASSSPPGQEPNTGELFF

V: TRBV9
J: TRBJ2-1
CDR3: CASSLRLAGVDEQFF

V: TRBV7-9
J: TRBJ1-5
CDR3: CASSLRGPNQPQHF

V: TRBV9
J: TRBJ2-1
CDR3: CASSVAGSGYYNEQFF

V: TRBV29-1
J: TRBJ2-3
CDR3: CSVESYAGQGATDTQYF

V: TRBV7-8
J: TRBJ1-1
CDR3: CASSLVGQQAFF

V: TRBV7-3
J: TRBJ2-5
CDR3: CASSPQGSETQYF

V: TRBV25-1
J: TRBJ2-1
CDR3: CASSLQRLGGVKHYEQFF

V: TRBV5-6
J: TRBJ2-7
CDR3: CASSHSPQAYSYEQYF

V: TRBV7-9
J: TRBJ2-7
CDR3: CASSLSEDSYEQYF

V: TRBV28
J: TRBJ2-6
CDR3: CASGAGESGANVLTF

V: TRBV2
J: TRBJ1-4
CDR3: CASSRANEKLFF

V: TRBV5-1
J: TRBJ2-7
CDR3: CASRGNLRPGLSYEQYF

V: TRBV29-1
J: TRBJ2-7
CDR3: CSVEVLTDSYEQYF

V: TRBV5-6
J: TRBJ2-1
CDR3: CASSSLTSGYTYNEQFF

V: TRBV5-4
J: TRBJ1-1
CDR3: CASSGGNTEAFF

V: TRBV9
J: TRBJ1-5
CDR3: CASSAGGGSNQPQHF

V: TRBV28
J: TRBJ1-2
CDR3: CASSLGGRANYGYTF

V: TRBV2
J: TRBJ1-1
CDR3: CASSRGGGEVTEAFF

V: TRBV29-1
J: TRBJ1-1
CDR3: CSVDRDPNTEAFF

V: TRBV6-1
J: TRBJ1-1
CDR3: CASRWWRGNTEAFF

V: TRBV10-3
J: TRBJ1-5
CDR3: CAIKGAENQPQHF

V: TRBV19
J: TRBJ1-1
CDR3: CASSPNRAGGQVVGSGSEAFF

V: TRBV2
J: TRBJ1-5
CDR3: CASSPMQGSNQPQHF

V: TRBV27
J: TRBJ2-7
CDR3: CASSLTGHRHEQYF

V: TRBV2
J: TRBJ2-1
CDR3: CASSEAGVFHNEQFF

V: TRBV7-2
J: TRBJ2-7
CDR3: CASSLANRAPYEQYF

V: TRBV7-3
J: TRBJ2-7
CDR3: CASSHGPGGAGNEQYF

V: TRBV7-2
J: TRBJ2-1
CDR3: CASSSEGGYNEQFF

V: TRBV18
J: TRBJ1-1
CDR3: CASSPPGQGLRGAFF

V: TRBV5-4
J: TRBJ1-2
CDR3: CASSLDMGYGYTF

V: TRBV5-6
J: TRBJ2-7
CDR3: CASSPLQTGGSYEQYF

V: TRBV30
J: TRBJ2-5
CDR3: CAWSELRDRGRETQYF